This TCR beta chain was captured in a study of cytomegalovirus exposure and HLA in healthy donors. Findings and limits, study-wide: Researchers counted roughly 160 TCR beta chains as cytomegalovirus-associated. Researchers reported in a later analysis that common viral pathogens appeared linked to several top clusters.

This clone was seen just once. What it recognizes is unknown. J was trimmed by 3 bases and V by 5 bases; bases with no gene match: 17. The CDR3 consists of 18 residues. The germline CDR1 and CDR2 sequences are SGHDT and YYEEEE. PCR was performed using 60 Vbeta and 13 Jbeta primers. TCRdb's table, derived via immunoSEQ multiplex PCR, lists solely in-frame clones and lacks some. The sample lists 55,000 to 80,000 clones, roughly 70% occurring once. This clonotype was sampled from a man aged 50 to 59 in good health and CMV-seropositive. The chain is built from TRBV5-6 and TRBJ2-7; 10 bases fit TRBD2. Material for sequencing was PBMCs. CDR3 protein: CASSFLGLAVPGHYEQYF. As DNA, the CDR3 is TGTGCCAGCAGTTTCCTAGGACTAGCGGTCCCCGGGCACTACGAGCAGTACTTC. Full variable domain (outside the CDR3, taken from reference TRBV5-6 and TRBJ2-7): DAGVTQSPTHLIKTRGQQVTLRCSPKSGHDTVSWYQQALGQGPQFIFQYYEEEERQRGNFPDRFSGHQFPNYSSELNVNALLLGDSALYLCASSFLGLAVPGHYEQYFGPGTRLTVT.